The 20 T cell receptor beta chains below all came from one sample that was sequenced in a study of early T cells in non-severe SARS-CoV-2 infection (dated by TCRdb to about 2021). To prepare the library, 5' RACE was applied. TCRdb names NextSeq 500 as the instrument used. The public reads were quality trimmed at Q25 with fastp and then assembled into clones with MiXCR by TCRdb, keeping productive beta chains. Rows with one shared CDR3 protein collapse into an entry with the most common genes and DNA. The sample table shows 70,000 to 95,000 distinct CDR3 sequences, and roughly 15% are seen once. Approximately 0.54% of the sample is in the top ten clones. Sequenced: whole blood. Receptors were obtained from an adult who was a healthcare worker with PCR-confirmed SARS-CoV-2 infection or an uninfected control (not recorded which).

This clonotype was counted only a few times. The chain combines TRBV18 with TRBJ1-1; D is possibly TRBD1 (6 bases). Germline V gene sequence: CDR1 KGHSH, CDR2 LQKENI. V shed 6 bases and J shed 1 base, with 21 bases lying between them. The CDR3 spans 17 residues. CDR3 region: CASSMNPDKTGNTEAFF. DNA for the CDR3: TGTGCCAGCTCCATGAACCCGGATAAGACAGGGAACACTGAAGCTTTCTTT.

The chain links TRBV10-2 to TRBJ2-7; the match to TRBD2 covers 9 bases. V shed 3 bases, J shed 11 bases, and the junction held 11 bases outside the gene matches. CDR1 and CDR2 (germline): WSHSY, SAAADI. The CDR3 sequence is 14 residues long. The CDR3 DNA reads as TGCGCCAGCAGTGACCCCGGGACTAGCACTATCAAGTACGTC. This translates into CASSDPGTSTIKYV.

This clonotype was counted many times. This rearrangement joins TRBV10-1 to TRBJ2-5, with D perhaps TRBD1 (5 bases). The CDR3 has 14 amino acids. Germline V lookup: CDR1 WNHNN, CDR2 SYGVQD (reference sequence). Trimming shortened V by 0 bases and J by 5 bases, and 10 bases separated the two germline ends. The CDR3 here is CASSESGRAETQYF. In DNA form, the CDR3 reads TGCGCCAGCAGTGAGTCGGGCAGGGCGGAGACCCAGTACTTC.

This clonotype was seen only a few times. For the CDR3, the DNA is TGTGCCAGCAGCGTAGAGGACAGGGCACTTAAGGAAGCTTTCTTT. Translation: CASSVEDRALKEAFF. This chain links TRBV9 with TRBJ1-1; TRBD1 matches at 8 bases. The CDR3 consists of 15 residues. V lost 0 bases to trimming and J lost 8 bases; unmatched junction nucleotides: 9. Per the germline V gene, CDR1 is SGDLS and CDR2 is YYNGEE. Variable domain in full (rest from reference TRBV9 and TRBJ1-1): DSGVTQTPKHLITATGQRVTLRCSPRSGDLSVYWYQQSLDQGLQFLIQYYNGEERAKGNILERFSAQQFPDLHSELNLSSLELGDSALYFCASSVEDRALKEAFFGQGTRLTVV.

The CDR3 nucleotides are TGTGCCTGGAGTACGGGGCCCTTACAGTACTTC. Its translation: CAWSTGPLQYF. This chain joins TRBV30 and TRBJ2-4; either TRBD1 or TRBD2 may fit D (5 bases each). V was trimmed by 2 bases and J by 13 bases, leaving 12 bases between them. The CDR3 is 11 amino acids. CDR1 and CDR2 from the germline V gene are GTSNPN and SVGIG (reference sequence).

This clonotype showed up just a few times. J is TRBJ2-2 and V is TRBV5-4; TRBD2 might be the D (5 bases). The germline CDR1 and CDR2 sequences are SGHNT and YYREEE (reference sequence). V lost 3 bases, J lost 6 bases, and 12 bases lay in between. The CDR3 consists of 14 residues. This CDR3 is CASSSRDFSGELFF. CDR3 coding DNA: TGTGCCAGCAGCTCACGGGATTTCTCCGGGGAGCTGTTTTTT.

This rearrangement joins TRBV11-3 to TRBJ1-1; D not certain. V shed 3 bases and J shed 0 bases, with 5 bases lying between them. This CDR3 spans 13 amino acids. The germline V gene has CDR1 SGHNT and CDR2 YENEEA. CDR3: CASSFGLNTEAFF. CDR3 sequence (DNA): TGTGCCAGCAGCTTCGGCTTGAACACTGAAGCTTTCTTT. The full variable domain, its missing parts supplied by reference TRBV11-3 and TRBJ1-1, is EAGVVQSPRYKIIEKKQPVAFWCNPISGHNTLYWYLQNLGQGPELLIRYENEEAVDDSQLPKDRFSAERLKGVDSTLKIQPAELGDSAVYLCASSFGLNTEAFFGQGTRLTVV.

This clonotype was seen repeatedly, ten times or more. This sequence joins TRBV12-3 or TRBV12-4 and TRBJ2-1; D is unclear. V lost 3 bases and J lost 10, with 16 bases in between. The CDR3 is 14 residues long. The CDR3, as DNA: TGTGCCAGCAGTTTGCACGGTGTCCGCAACGAGCAGTTCTTC. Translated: CASSLHGVRNEQFF.

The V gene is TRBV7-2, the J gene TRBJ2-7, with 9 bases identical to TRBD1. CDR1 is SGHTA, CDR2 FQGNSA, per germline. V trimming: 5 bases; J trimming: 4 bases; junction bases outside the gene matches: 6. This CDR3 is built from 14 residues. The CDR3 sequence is CASSVGQGLYEQYV. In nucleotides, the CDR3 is TGTGCCAGCAGCGTAGGACAGGGGTTGTACGAGCAGTACGTC.

The CDR3 reads CASSWGYPGQGEETQYF. CDR3 nucleotides: TGTGCCAGCAGCTGGGGCTATCCGGGACAGGGGGAAGAGACCCAGTACTTC. The rearrangement uses TRBV5-8 and TRBJ2-5, with 11 bases identical to TRBD1. From germline, CDR1 is SGHTS and CDR2 YDEGEE. The CDR3 is 17 residues long. V dropped 3 bases and J dropped 3; count of bases not matched to a gene: 10.

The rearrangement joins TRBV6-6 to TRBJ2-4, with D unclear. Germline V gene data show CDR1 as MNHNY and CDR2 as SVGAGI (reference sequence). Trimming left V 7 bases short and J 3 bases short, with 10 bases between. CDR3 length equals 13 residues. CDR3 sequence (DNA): TGTGCCAGCACCGGACGGAACAAAAACATTCAGTACTTC. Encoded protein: CASTGRNKNIQYF.

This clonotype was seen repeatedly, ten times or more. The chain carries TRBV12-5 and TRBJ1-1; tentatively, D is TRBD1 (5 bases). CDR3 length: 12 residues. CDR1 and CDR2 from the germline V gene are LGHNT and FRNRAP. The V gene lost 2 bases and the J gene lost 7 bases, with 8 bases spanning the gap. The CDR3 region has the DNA TGTGCTAGTGGTTTGCCAGGGATTGAAGCTTTCTTT. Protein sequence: CASGLPGIEAFF.

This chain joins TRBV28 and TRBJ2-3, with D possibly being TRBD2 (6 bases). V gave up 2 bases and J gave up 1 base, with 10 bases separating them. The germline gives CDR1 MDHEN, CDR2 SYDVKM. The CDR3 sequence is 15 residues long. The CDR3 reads CASSLSGYGTDTQYF. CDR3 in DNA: TGTGCCAGCAGTTTAAGCGGGTACGGCACAGATACGCAGTATTTT.

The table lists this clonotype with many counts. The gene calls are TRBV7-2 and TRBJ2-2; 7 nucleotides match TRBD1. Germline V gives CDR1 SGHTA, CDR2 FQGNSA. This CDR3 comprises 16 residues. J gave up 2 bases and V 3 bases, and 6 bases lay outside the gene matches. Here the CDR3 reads CASSLVGQANTGELFF. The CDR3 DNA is TGTGCCAGCAGCTTGGTCGGACAGGCCAACACCGGGGAGCTGTTTTTT. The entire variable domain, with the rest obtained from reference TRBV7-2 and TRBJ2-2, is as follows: GAGVSQSPSNKVTEKGKDVELRCDPISGHTALYWYRQSLGQGLEFLIYFQGNSAPDKSGLPSDRFSAERTGGSVSTLTIQRTQQEDSAVYLCASSLVGQANTGELFFGEGSRLTVL.

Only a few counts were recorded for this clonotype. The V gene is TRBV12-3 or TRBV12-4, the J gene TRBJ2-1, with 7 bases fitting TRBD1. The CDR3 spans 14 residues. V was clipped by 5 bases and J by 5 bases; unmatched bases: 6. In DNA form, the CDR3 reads TGTGCCAGCAGTCCCGGGACAGTGGACAATGAGCAGTTCTTC. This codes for CASSPGTVDNEQFF.

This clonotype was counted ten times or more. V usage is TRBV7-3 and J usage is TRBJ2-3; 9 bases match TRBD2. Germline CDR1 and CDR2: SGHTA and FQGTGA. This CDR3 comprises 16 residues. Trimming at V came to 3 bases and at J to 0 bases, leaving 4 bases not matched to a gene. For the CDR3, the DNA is TGTGCCAGCAGCTTCCTAGCGGGGACTAGCACAGATACGCAGTATTTT. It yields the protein CASSFLAGTSTDTQYF. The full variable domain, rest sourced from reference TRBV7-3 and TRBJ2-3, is GAGVSQTPSNKVTEKGKYVELRCDPISGHTALYWYRQSLGQGPEFLIYFQGTGAADDSGLPNDRFFAVRPEGSVSTLKIQRTERGDSAVYLCASSFLAGTSTDTQYFGPGTRLTVL.

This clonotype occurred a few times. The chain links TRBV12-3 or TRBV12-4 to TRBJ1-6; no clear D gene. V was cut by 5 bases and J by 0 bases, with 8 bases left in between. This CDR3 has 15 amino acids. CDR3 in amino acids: CASSQRSSYNSPLHF. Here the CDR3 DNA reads TGTGCCAGCAGTCAAAGGAGCTCCTATAATTCACCCCTCCACTTT.

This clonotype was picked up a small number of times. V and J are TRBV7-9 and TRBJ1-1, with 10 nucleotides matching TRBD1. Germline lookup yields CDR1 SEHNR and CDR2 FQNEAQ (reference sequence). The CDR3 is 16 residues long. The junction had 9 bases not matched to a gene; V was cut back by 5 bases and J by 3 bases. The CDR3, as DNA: TGTGCCAGCAGCCCCCGGGACAGGGGCGTTTACACTGAAGCTTTCTTT. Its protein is CASSPRDRGVYTEAFF. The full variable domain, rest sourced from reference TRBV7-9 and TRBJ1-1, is DTGVSQNPRHKITKRGQNVTFRCDPISEHNRLYWYRQTLGQGPEFLTYFQNEAQLEKSRLLSDRFSAERPKGSFSTLEIQRTEQGDSAMYLCASSPRDRGVYTEAFFGQGTRLTVV.

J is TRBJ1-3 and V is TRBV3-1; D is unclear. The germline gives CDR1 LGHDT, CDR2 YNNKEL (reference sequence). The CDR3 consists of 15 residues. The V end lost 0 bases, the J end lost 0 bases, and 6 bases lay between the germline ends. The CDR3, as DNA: TGTGCCAGCAGCCAAGACTGGACCTCTGGAAACACCATATATTTT. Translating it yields CASSQDWTSGNTIYF.

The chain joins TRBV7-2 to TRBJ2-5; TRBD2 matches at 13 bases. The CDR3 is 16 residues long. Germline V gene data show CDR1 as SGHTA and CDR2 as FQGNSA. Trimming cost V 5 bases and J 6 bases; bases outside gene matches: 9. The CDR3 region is CASSIGTSGAVKTQYF. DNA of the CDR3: TGTGCCAGCAGCATAGGGACTAGCGGGGCCGTGAAGACCCAGTACTTC. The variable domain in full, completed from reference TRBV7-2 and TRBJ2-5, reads GAGVSQSPSNKVTEKGKDVELRCDPISGHTALYWYRQSLGQGLEFLIYFQGNSAPDKSGLPSDRFSAERTGGSVSTLTIQRTQQEDSAVYLCASSIGTSGAVKTQYFGPGTRLLVL.